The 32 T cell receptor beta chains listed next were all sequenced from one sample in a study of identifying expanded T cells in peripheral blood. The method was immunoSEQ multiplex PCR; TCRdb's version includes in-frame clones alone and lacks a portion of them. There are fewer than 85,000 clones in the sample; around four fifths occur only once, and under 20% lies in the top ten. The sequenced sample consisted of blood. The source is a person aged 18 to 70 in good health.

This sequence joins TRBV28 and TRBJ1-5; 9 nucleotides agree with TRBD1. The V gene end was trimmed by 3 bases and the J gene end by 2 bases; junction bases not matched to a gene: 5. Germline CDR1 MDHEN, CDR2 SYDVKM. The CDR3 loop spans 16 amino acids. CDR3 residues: CASSFDWTGGNQPQHF. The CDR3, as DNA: TGTGCCAGCAGTTTCGACTGGACAGGGGGCAATCAGCCCCAGCATTTT.

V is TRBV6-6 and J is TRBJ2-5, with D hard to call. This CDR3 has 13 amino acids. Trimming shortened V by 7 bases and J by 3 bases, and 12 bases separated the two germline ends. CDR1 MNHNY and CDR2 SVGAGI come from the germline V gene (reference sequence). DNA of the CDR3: TGTGCCAGCATGGTGTCGGCCAAAGAGACCCAGTACTTC. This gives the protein CASMVSAKETQYF.

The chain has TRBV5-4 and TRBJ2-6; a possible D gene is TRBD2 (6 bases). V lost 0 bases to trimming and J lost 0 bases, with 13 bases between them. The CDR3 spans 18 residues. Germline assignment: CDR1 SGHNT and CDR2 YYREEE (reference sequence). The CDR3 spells CASSLASRRGSGANVLTF. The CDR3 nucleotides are TGTGCCAGCAGCTTGGCCTCAAGGCGGGGCTCTGGGGCCAACGTCCTGACTTTC.

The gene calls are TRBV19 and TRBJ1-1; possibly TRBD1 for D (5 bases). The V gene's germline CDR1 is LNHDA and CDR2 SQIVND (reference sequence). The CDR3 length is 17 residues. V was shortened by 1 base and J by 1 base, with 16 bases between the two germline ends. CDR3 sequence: CASSIVRPGTSNTEAFF. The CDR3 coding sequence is TGTGCCAGTAGTATAGTCCGCCCAGGGACTTCGAACACTGAAGCTTTCTTT.

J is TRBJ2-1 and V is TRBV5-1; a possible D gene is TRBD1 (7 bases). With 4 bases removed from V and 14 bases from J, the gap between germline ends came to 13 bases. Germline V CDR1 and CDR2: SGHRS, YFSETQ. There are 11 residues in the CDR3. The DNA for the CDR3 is TGCGCCAGCAGCCAGGGGGGTTATGAGTTCTTC. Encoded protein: CASSQGGYEFF.

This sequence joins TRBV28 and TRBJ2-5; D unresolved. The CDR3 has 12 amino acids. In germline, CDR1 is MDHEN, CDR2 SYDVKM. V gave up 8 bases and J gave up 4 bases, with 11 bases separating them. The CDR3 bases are TGTGCCAGCGGCGAGTTATTAGAGACCCAGTACTTC. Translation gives CASGELLETQYF. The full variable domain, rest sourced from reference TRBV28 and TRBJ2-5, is DVKVTQSSRYLVKRTGEKVFLECVQDMDHENMFWYRQDPGLGLRLIYFSYDVKMKEKGDIPEGYSVSREKKERFSLILESASTNQTSMYLCASGELLETQYFGPGTRLLVL.

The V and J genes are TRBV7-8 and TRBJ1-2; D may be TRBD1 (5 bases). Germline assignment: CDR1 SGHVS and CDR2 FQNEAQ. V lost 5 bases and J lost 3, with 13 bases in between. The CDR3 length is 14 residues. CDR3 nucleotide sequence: TGTGCCAGCAGCCTACAGGAAAGCTACTATGGCTACACCTTC. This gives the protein CASSLQESYYGYTF.

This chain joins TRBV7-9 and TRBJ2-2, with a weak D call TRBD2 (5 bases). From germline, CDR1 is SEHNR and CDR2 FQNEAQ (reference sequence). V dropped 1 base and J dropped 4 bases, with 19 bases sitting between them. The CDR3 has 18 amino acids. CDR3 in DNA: TGTGCCAGCAGCTTAGGTCGGACTGTCCTTACTACCACCGGGGAGCTGTTTTTT. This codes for CASSLGRTVLTTTGELFF.

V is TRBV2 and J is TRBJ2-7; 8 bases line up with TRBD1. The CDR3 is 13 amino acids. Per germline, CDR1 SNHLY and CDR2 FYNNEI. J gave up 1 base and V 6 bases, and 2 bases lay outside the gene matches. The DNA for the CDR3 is TGTGCCAGCAGACAGGGGGGTTCCTACGAGCAGTACTTC. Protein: CASRQGGSYEQYF.

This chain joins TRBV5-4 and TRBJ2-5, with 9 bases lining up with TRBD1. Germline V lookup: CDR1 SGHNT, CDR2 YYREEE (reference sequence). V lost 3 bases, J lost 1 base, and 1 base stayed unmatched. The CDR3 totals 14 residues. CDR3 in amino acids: CASSSTGGQETQYF. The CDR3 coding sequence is TGTGCCAGCAGCTCGACAGGGGGCCAAGAGACCCAGTACTTC.

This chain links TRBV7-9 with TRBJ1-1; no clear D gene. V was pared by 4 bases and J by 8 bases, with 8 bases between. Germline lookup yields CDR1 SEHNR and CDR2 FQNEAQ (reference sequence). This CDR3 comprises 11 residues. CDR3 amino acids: CASSSHREAFF. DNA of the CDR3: TGTGCCAGCAGCTCTCACAGAGAAGCTTTCTTT. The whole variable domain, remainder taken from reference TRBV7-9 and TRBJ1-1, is DTGVSQNPRHKITKRGQNVTFRCDPISEHNRLYWYRQTLGQGPEFLTYFQNEAQLEKSRLLSDRFSAERPKGSFSTLEIQRTEQGDSAMYLCASSSHREAFFGQGTRLTVV.

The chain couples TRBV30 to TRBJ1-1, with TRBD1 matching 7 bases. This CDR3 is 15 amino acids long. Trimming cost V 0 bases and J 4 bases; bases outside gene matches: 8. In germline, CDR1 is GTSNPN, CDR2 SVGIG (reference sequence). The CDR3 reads CAWSVGTVAGTEAFF. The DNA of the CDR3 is TGTGCCTGGAGTGTAGGGACAGTAGCGGGCACTGAAGCTTTCTTT.

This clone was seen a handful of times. The CDR3 DNA sequence: TGTGCCAGCTCACCCGTTTCCACCGGGGAGCTGTTTTTT. Protein sequence: CASSPVSTGELFF. The chain combines TRBV18 with TRBJ2-2; D call uncertain. The germline V and J ends were trimmed by 3 bases and 4 bases, with 6 bases remaining between them. Germline CDR1 and CDR2: KGHSH and LQKENI. The CDR3 runs 13 residues.

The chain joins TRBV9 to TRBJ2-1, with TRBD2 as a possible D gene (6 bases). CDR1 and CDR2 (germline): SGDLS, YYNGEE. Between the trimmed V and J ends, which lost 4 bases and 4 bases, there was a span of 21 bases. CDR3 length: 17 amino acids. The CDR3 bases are TGTGCCAGCAGCCCCATTCCCGGGACTTCGTGGTACAATGAGCAGTTCTTC. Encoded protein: CASSPIPGTSWYNEQFF.

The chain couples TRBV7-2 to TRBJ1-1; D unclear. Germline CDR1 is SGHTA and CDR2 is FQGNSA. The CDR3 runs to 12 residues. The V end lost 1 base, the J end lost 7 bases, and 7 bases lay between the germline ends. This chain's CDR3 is CASSLGSFEAFF. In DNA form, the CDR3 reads TGTGCCAGCAGCTTAGGATCCTTTGAAGCTTTCTTT.

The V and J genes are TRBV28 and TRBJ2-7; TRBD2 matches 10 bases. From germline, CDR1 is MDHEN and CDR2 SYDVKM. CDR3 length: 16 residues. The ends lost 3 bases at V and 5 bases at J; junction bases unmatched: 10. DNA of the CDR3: TGTGCCAGCAGTTTGATCCTAGCGGGAGAACTTGACGAGCAGTACTTC. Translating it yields CASSLILAGELDEQYF.

The CDR3 DNA follows: TGCGCCAGCAGCCAAGATCGCCAGTACAATGAGCAGTTCTTC. Protein sequence: CASSQDRQYNEQFF. J is TRBJ2-1 and V is TRBV4-3; no firm D call. The CDR3 covers 14 residues. V was clipped by 0 bases and J by 4 bases, with 7 bases between them. Germline CDR1 is LGHNA and CDR2 is YSLEER.

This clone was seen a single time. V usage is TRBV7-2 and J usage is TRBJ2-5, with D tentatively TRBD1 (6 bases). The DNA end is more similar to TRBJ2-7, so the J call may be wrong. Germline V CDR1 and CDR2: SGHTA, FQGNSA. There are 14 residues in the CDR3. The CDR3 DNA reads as TGTGCCAGCAGCTTAAGTGGGACAAACTACGAGCAGTACTTC. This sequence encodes CASSLSGTNYEQYF.

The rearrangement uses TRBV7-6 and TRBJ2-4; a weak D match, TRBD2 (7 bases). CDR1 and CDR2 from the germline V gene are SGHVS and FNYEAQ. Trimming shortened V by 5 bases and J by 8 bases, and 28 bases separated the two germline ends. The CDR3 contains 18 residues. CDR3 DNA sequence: TGTGCCAGCAGCCCCCTTGGGGGCGGGAGCCAGGAGTTAGACATTCAGTACTTC. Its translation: CASSPLGGGSQELDIQYF.

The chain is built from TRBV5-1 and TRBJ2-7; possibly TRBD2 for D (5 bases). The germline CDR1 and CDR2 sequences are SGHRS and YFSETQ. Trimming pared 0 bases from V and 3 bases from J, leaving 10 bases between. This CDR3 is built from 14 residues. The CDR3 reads CASSLGGYNYEQYF. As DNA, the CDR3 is TGCGCCAGCAGCTTGGGAGGGTACAACTACGAGCAGTACTTC.

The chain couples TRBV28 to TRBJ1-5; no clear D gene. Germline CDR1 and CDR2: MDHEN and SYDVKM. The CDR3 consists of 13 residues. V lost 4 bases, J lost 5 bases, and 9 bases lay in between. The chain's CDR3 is CASSYPGYQPQHF. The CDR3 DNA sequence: TGTGCCAGCAGTTACCCTGGGTATCAGCCCCAGCATTTT.

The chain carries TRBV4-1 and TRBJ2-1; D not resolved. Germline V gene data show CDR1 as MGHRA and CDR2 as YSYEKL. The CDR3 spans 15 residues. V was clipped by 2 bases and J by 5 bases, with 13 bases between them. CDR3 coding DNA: TGCGCCAGCAGCCAAATAGGGCAAGTGAACAATGAGCAGTTCTTC. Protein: CASSQIGQVNNEQFF.

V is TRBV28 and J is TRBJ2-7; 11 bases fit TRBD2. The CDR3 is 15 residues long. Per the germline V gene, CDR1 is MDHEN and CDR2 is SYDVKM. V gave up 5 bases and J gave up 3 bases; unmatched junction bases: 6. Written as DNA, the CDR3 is TGTGCCAGCAGTCAGACTAGCGGGATCGGCTACGAGCAGTACTTC. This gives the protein CASSQTSGIGYEQYF.

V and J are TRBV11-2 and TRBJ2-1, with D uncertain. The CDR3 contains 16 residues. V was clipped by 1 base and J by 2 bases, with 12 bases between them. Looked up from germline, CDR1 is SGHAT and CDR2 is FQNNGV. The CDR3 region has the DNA TGTGCCAGCAGCTTAGTAGGCGATCGACCCTACAATGAGCAGTTCTTC. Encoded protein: CASSLVGDRPYNEQFF.

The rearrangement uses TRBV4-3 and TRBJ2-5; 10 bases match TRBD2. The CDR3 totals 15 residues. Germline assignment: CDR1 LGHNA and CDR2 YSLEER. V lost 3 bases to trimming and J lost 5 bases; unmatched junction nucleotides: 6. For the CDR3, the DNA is TGCGCCAGCAGCCAGCGAGCGGGAGGGCCGGAGACCCAGTACTTC. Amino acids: CASSQRAGGPETQYF.

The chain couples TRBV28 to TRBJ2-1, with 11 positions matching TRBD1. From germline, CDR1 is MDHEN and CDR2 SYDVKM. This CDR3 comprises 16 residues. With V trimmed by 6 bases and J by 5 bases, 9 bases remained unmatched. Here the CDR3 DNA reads TGTGCCAGCAGCAGTCCCGGGACAGGGGGGGACAATGAGCAGTTCTTC. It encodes CASSSPGTGGDNEQFF. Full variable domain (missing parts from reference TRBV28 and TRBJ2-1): DVKVTQSSRYLVKRTGEKVFLECVQDMDHENMFWYRQDPGLGLRLIYFSYDVKMKEKGDIPEGYSVSREKKERFSLILESASTNQTSMYLCASSSPGTGGDNEQFFGPGTRLTVL.

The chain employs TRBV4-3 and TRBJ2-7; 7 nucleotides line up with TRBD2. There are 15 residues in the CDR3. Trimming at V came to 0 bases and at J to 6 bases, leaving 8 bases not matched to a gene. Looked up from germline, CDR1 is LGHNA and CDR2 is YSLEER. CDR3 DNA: TGCGCCAGCAGCCAAGACCCCGGCGGGAGAGGCGAGCAGTACTTC. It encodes CASSQDPGGRGEQYF.

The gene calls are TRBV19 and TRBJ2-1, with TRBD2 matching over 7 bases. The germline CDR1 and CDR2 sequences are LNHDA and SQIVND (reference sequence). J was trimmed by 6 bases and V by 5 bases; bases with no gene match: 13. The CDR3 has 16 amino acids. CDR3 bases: TGTGCCAGTAGTCCCCAAGGGAGACTAGCCAGCAATGAGCAGTTCTTC. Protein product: CASSPQGRLASNEQFF. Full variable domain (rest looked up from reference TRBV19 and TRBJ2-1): DGGITQSPKYLFRKEGQNVTLSCEQNLNHDAMYWYRQDPGQGLRLIYYSQIVNDFQKGDIAEGYSVSREKKESFPLTVTSAQKNPTAFYLCASSPQGRLASNEQFFGPGTRLTVL.

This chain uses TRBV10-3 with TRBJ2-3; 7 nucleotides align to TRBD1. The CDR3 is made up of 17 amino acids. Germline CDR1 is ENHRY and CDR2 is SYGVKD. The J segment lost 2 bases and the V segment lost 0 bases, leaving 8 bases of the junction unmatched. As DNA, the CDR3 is TGTGCCATCAGTGAGTCGGAGGCAGGGGGTATCACAGATACGCAGTATTTT. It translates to CAISESEAGGITDTQYF.

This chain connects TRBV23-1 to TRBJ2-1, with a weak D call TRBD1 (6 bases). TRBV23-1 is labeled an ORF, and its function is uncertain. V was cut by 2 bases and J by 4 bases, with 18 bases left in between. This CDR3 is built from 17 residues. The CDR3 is CASSQDRNASFYNEQFF. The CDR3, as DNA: TGCGCCAGCAGTCAAGACAGGAACGCTTCGTTTTACAATGAGCAGTTCTTC.

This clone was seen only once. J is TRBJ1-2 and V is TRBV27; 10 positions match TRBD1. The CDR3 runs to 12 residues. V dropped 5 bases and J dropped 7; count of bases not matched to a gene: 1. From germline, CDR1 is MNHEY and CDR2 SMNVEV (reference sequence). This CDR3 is CASSRTGGGYTF. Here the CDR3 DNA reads TGTGCCAGCAGTAGGACAGGGGGTGGCTACACCTTC.

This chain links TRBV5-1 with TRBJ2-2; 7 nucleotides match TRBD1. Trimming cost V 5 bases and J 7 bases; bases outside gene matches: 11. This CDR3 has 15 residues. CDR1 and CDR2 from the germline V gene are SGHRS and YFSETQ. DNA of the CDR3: TGCGCCAGCAGGAGTGAAGCAGGGGGTGACGGGGAGCTGTTTTTT. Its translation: CASRSEAGGDGELFF. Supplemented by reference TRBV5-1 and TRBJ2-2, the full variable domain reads KAGVTQTPRYLIKTRGQQVTLSCSPISGHRSVSWYQQTPGQGLQFLFEYFSETQRNKGNFPGRFSGRQFSNSRSEMNVSTLELGDSALYLCASRSEAGGDGELFFGEGSRLTVL.